One and the same sample provided the 18 T cell receptor beta chains below, sequenced in a study of long-term antiretroviral therapy in people with HIV. Sequencing used immunoSEQ v3.0 at survey level. The assay was immunoSEQ multiplex PCR, and TCRdb's table has in-frame clones only and misses some. Seen here are some 15,000 clones, 85% to 90% observed once, and the top ten hold less than 15%. This specimen was unsorted PBMCs, taken 6.9 years after starting antiretroviral therapy. Receptor source: a man aged 50 to 60 with HIV.

In DNA, the CDR3 is TGTGCCAGCAGCTTAGACCAGGGAAGCAATCAGCCCCAGCATTTT. Translating it yields CASSLDQGSNQPQHF. V gene TRBV7-6 combines with J gene TRBJ1-5, with D maybe TRBD1 (5 bases). In germline, CDR1 is SGHVS, CDR2 FNYEAQ. The ends were cut back, 1 base at V and 1 base at J, with 8 bases in the middle. The CDR3 is 15 residues long.

The J gene is TRBJ1-5, the V gene TRBV2, with TRBD1 as a possible D gene (5 bases). V lost 7 bases and J lost 8, with 18 bases in between. The length of the CDR3 is 14 residues. Germline V gene data show CDR1 as SNHLY and CDR2 as FYNNEI. DNA of the CDR3: TGTGCCAGCAACCGAAACCGGGGCATCGAGCCCCAGCATTTT. It encodes CASNRNRGIEPQHF.

The rearrangement uses TRBV7-2 and TRBJ2-7, with TRBD2 identical over 14 bases. J lost 4 bases, V lost 4 bases, and 12 bases had no gene match. From germline, CDR1 is SGHTA and CDR2 FQGNSA. The CDR3 is 18 residues long. The CDR3 protein is CASSSSTWTSGRNYEQYF. CDR3 bases: TGTGCCAGCAGCTCAAGTACTTGGACTAGCGGGAGGAATTACGAGCAGTACTTC.

The CDR3 loop is CASTVGPRIEQYF. CDR3 nucleotide sequence: TGTGCCAGCACCGTAGGACCCAGGATCGAGCAGTACTTC. The rearrangement joins TRBV28 to TRBJ2-7; D ambiguous. The germline V and J ends were trimmed by 7 bases and 6 bases, with 16 bases remaining between them. The CDR3 runs to 13 residues. Germline values: CDR1 MDHEN, CDR2 SYDVKM.

The chain joins TRBV5-1 to TRBJ2-2; 9 bases agree with TRBD1. Germline values: CDR1 SGHRS, CDR2 YFSETQ. Trimming took 4 bases from V and 6 from J; bases not matched to a gene: 10. The CDR3 runs to 16 residues. The CDR3 sequence is CASSPGRTGAAGELFF. CDR3 coding DNA: TGCGCCAGCAGCCCCGGCCGGACAGGGGCGGCCGGGGAGCTGTTTTTT.

The rearrangement uses TRBV28 and TRBJ1-1, with D unclear. Trimming left V 5 bases short and J 1 base short, with 11 bases between. Germline V gene lookup returns CDR1 MDHEN and CDR2 SYDVKM. This CDR3 region has 14 residues. CDR3 residues: CASSPGRENTEAFF. In DNA form, the CDR3 reads TGTGCCAGCAGTCCAGGCCGAGAGAACACTGAAGCTTTCTTT.

The rearrangement links TRBV29-1 to TRBJ2-5; 10 nucleotides agree with TRBD1. V dropped 7 bases and J dropped 6; count of bases not matched to a gene: 5. The CDR3 covers 12 residues. Germline-derived CDR1 and CDR2 are SQVTM and ANQGSEA. The CDR3 region has the DNA TGCAGCGCTCGGGACAGGGGACAGACCCAGTACTTC. It encodes CSARDRGQTQYF.

V is TRBV9 and J is TRBJ2-2, with 10 bases that match TRBD2. V was clipped by 4 bases and J by 4 bases; unmatched bases: 7. The CDR3 runs 16 residues. Germline V lookup: CDR1 SGDLS, CDR2 YYNGEE. In DNA, the CDR3 is TGTGCCAGCAGCACCCGACTAGCGGGTCTCACCGGGGAGCTGTTTTTT. The encoded protein is CASSTRLAGLTGELFF.

The chain uses TRBV30 and TRBJ1-5; 7 positions agree with TRBD1. CDR1 GTSNPN and CDR2 SVGIG come from the germline V gene (reference sequence). The CDR3 runs to 14 residues. Trimming at V came to 0 bases and at J to 2 bases, leaving 1 base not matched to a gene. CDR3 amino acids: CAWSVGTGNQPQHF. CDR3 DNA sequence: TGTGCCTGGAGTGTAGGGACAGGCAATCAGCCCCAGCATTTT. The complete variable domain, with remaining parts taken from reference TRBV30 and TRBJ1-5, reads SQTIHQWPATLVQPVGSPLSLECTVEGTSNPNLYWYRQAAGRGLQLLFYSVGIGQISSEVPQNLSASRPQDRQFILSSKKLLLSDSGFYLCAWSVGTGNQPQHFGDGTRLSIL.

CDR3 sequence (DNA): TGTGCCAGCAGTACACAAGGGAACATTCAGTACTTC. It encodes CASSTQGNIQYF. The chain carries TRBV27 and TRBJ2-4; no clear D gene. CDR3 length equals 12 residues. Germline V gives CDR1 MNHEY, CDR2 SMNVEV (reference sequence). Trimming removed 5 bases from V and 7 bases from J, with 9 bases in between.

V usage is TRBV11-2 and J usage is TRBJ1-2, with D possibly matching TRBD1 (6 bases). This CDR3 is built from 14 residues. V was pared by 0 bases and J by 4 bases, with 9 bases between. Germline CDR1 reads SGHAT; CDR2 reads FQNNGV. The CDR3 loop reads CASSLETGLYGYTF. The CDR3, as DNA: TGTGCCAGCAGCTTAGAGACAGGACTCTATGGCTACACCTTC.

This clone has just one count. The chain recombines TRBV7-2 with TRBJ1-1, with D possibly being TRBD1 (6 bases). Germline CDR1 SGHTA, CDR2 FQGNSA. The CDR3 has 14 amino acids. The V gene lost 4 bases and the J gene lost 5 bases, with 14 bases spanning the gap. CDR3 sequence (DNA): TGTGCCAGCAGCTCGCCCGGGGGGCGGACTGAAGCTTTCTTT. It encodes CASSSPGGRTEAFF. The full variable domain, in which reference TRBV7-2 and TRBJ1-1 provide the parts outside the CDR3, is GAGVSQSPSNKVTEKGKDVELRCDPISGHTALYWYRQSLGQGLEFLIYFQGNSAPDKSGLPSDRFSAERTGGSVSTLTIQRTQQEDSAVYLCASSSPGGRTEAFFGQGTRLTVV.

This chain uses TRBV7-2 with TRBJ1-1, with no clear D. Germline assignment: CDR1 SGHTA and CDR2 FQGNSA. V gave up 1 base and J gave up 9 bases, with 12 bases separating them. This CDR3 comprises 13 residues. CDR3 loop: CASSLGRPAQAFF. The CDR3 DNA sequence: TGTGCCAGCAGCTTAGGTAGGCCAGCCCAAGCTTTCTTT.

V and J are TRBV7-6 and TRBJ2-7; D possibly corresponds to TRBD2 (5 bases). V was cut by 5 bases and J by 7 bases, with 18 bases left in between. The CDR3 is made up of 14 amino acids. Germline loops: CDR1 SGHVS, CDR2 FNYEAQ. CDR3 protein: CASSPLSVGAEQYF. For the CDR3, the DNA is TGTGCCAGCAGCCCACTCTCCGTGGGAGCTGAGCAGTACTTC.

A single count supports this clone. This chain joins TRBV15 and TRBJ2-3; D could derive from TRBD1 or TRBD2 (7 bases each). Germline V gene sequence: CDR1 LNHNV, CDR2 YYDKDF (reference sequence). The CDR3 has 14 amino acids. V lost 3 bases and J 9 bases, leaving 16 bases between the germline ends. The CDR3 nucleotides read TGTGCCACCAGCAGCCCCAGGGGGGGCGAGACGCAGTATTTT. Its protein product is CATSSPRGGETQYF. Drawing the rest from reference TRBV15 and TRBJ2-3, the complete variable domain is DAMVIQNPRYQVTQFGKPVTLSCSQTLNHNVMYWYQQKSSQAPKLLFHYYDKDFNNEADTPDNFQSRRPNTSFCFLDIRSPGLGDTAMYLCATSSPRGGETQYFGPGTRLTVL.

The rearrangement uses TRBV4-3 and TRBJ2-2; D is perhaps TRBD1 (6 bases). V was trimmed by 4 bases and J by 3 bases, leaving 15 bases between them. This CDR3 spans 16 amino acids. The V gene's germline CDR1 is LGHNA and CDR2 YSLEER. CDR3 in amino acids: CASSRRGGSDTGELFF. The CDR3 DNA is TGCGCCAGCAGCCGCAGAGGGGGAAGTGACACCGGGGAGCTGTTTTTT.

The chain recombines TRBV7-2 with TRBJ2-2; 9 nucleotides line up with TRBD2. The CDR3 spans 18 residues. The germline gives CDR1 SGHTA, CDR2 FQGNSA. Trimming took 6 bases from V and 0 from J; bases not matched to a gene: 11. The CDR3 nucleotides are TGTGCCAGCAGACGAGCAACAGCGGGAGGAACGAACACCGGGGAGCTGTTTTTT. This codes for CASRRATAGGTNTGELFF.

V is TRBV12-5 and J is TRBJ2-3, with a tentative D call TRBD2 (6 bases). The CDR3 runs to 14 residues. CDR1 and CDR2 from the germline V gene are LGHNT and FRNRAP. Trimming removed 6 bases from V and 2 bases from J, with 12 bases in between. CDR3: CASGLGLITDTQYF. CDR3 sequence (DNA): TGTGCTAGTGGCCTGGGACTTATCACAGATACGCAGTATTTT.